Below, 11 T cell receptor beta chains from the same sample are listed, as sequenced in a study of Graves' ophthalmopathy and Graves' hyperthyroidism. Using RNA transcripts, the TCR beta CDR3 regions were amplified. An initial RT-PCR round employing HTBI primers preceded a second-round multiplex PCR. TCRdb called the multiplex PCR reads again in MiXCR, with one record for every CDR3 protein. The sample lists about 660,000 distinct CDR3 sequences, over 40% occurring once. Sequencing was carried out using peripheral blood. The receptors derive from an adult man with Graves' ophthalmopathy.

This clonotype was counted many times. V is TRBV10-3 and J is TRBJ2-7; TRBD2 aligns across 8 bases. Germline-derived CDR1 and CDR2 are ENHRY and SYGVKD. The length of the CDR3 is 14 residues. V shed 3 bases, J shed 6 bases, and the junction held 7 bases outside the gene matches. The CDR3 protein is CAISEQAGGGEQYF. DNA for the CDR3: TGTGCCATCAGTGAACAGGCCGGGGGGGGCGAGCAGTACTTC.

The chain is built from TRBV27 and TRBJ2-7; D is uncertain. This CDR3 region has 13 residues. Germline V gives CDR1 MNHEY, CDR2 SMNVEV (reference sequence). The V gene lost 5 bases and the J gene lost 3 bases, with 11 bases spanning the gap. The CDR3 region has the DNA TGTGCCAGCAGTGCCCTTGACGGCTACGAGCAGTACTTC. It codes for CASSALDGYEQYF.

J is TRBJ1-3 and V is TRBV25-1; TRBD1 is a possible D gene (6 bases). This CDR3 comprises 13 residues. Per germline, CDR1 MGHDK and CDR2 SYGVNS. Trimming removed 6 bases at V and 8 bases at J, with 14 bases between. The CDR3 region has the DNA TGTGCCAGCAGCTTAGGGGGGCAAGACACCATATATTTT. Translation: CASSLGGQDTIYF.

This clonotype was found a few times. This chain uses TRBV5-1 with TRBJ1-6; D remains unclear. Germline CDR1 and CDR2: SGHRS and YFSETQ. The CDR3 spans 17 residues. V shed 1 base and J shed 0 bases, with 11 bases lying between them. The CDR3 coding sequence is TGCGCCAGCAGCTTGATGGGCGGGAGCTCCTATAATTCACCCCTCCACTTT. Its protein is CASSLMGGSSYNSPLHF.

This clonotype has only a few counts. V gene TRBV12-3 or TRBV12-4 combines with J gene TRBJ2-2, with 9 bases aligning to TRBD1. After removal of 6 bases from V and 4 bases from J, the junction contained 3 bases not matched to a gene. The CDR3 has 14 residues. The CDR3 protein is CASRGQGSTGELFF. The CDR3, as DNA: TGTGCCAGCAGGGGACAGGGATCCACCGGGGAGCTGTTTTTT.

This clonotype has a count of ten or more. The chain combines TRBV7-9 with TRBJ1-4; 9 bases align to TRBD1. Germline V gene data show CDR1 as SEHNR and CDR2 as FQNEAQ (reference sequence). The CDR3 extends over 14 amino acids. V shed 0 bases and J 10 bases; nucleotides not matched to a gene: 3. DNA for the CDR3: TGTGCCAGCAGCTTAGCGACAGGGGGAGGAAAACTGTTTTTT. Translating it yields CASSLATGGGKLFF.

This chain joins TRBV9 and TRBJ1-3; 9 bases align to TRBD1. After removal of 7 bases from V and 3 bases from J, the junction contained 11 bases not matched to a gene. Germline lookup yields CDR1 SGDLS and CDR2 YYNGEE. The CDR3 runs 16 residues. CDR3 nucleotides: TGTGCCAGCCGCTCTGCTAGGACAGGGGTTGGAAACACCATATATTTT. It specifies CASRSARTGVGNTIYF.

This clonotype was picked up many times. This chain connects TRBV7-9 to TRBJ2-7; D not resolved. The CDR3 sequence is 17 residues long. CDR1 and CDR2 (germline): SEHNR, FQNEAQ (reference sequence). Trimming left V 0 bases short and J 1 base short, with 16 bases between. In nucleotides, the CDR3 is TGTGCCAGCAGCTTAGCTACAGCCCAAAGAAGTTCCTACGAGCAGTACTTC. Its protein is CASSLATAQRSSYEQYF.

The chain links TRBV7-8 to TRBJ2-7; 12 bases line up with TRBD1. Germline V gene lookup returns CDR1 SGHVS and CDR2 FQNEAQ. This CDR3 is built from 11 residues. V lost 11 bases and J lost 9; bases outside the gene matches: 5. The chain's CDR3 is CAWGDRGPQYF. CDR3 bases: TGTGCCTGGGGGGACAGGGGGCCGCAGTACTTC.

This rearrangement joins TRBV6-6 to TRBJ2-5; D may be TRBD2 (6 bases). The CDR3 runs 16 residues. Germline CDR1 MNHNY, CDR2 SVGAGI (reference sequence). V was trimmed by 8 bases and J by 5 bases, leaving 24 bases between them. As DNA, the CDR3 is TGTGCCAGCTCCGACCCATTTGGAGGGCGAAGGGAGACCCAGTACTTC. It codes for CASSDPFGGRRETQYF.

The CDR3 loop is CASSQDSWGYSNQPQHF. CDR3 nucleotides: TGCGCCAGCAGCCAAGATTCGTGGGGATATAGCAATCAGCCCCAGCATTTT. The J gene is TRBJ1-5, the V gene TRBV4-3; D gene unclear. Trimming pared 0 bases from V and 0 bases from J, leaving 12 bases between. The CDR3 sequence is 17 residues long. Germline V gene sequence: CDR1 LGHNA, CDR2 YSLEER.